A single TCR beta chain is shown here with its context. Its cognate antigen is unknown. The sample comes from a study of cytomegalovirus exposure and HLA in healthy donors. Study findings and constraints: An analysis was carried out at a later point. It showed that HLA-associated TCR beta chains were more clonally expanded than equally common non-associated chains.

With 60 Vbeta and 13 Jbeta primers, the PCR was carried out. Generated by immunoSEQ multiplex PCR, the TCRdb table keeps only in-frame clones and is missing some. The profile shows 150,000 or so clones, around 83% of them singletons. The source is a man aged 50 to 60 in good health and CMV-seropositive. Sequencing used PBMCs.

The CDR3 coding sequence is TGCGCCAGCAGTGAAACGGGGGGGAACACCGGGGAGCTGTTTTTT. It specifies CASSETGGNTGELFF. The chain is built from TRBV10-1 and TRBJ2-2, with 7 bases lining up with TRBD2. Germline trimming cut 3 bases from V and 1 base from J; bases unmatched to any gene: 2. The germline V gene has CDR1 WNHNN and CDR2 SYGVQD (reference sequence). CDR3 length: 15 residues.